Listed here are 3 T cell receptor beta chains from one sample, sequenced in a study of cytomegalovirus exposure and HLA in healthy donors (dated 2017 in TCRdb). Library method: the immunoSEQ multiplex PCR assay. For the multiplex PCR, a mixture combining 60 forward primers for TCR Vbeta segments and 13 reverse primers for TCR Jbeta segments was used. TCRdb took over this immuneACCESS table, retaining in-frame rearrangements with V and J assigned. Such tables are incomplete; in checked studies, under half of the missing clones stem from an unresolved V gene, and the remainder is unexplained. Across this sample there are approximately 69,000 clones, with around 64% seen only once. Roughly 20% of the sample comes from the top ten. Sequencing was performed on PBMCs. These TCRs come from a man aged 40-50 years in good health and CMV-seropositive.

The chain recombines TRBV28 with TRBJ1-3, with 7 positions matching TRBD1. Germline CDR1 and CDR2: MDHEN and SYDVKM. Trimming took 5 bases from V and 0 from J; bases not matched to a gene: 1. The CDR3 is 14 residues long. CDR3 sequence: CASSTGASGNTIYF. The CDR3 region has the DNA TGTGCCAGCAGTACAGGGGCCTCTGGAAACACCATATATTTT.

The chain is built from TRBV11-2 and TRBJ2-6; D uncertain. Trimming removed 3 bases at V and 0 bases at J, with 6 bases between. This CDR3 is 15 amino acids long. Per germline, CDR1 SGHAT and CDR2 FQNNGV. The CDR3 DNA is TGTGCCAGCAGCTTTTTATTCTCTGGGGCCAACGTCCTGACTTTC. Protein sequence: CASSFLFSGANVLTF.

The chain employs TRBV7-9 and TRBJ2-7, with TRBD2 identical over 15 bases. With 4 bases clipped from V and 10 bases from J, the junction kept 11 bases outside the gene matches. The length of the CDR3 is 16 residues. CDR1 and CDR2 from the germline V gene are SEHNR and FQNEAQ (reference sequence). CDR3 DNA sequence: TGTGCCAGCAGCTCCTATAGGACTAGCGGGGGGGTAGTCCAGTACTTC. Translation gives CASSSYRTSGGVVQYF.